This T cell receptor (beta chain) was recovered during a study of T-cell memory formation after mild COVID-19. This clonotype was observed a handful of times. Its antigen remains unknown. V trimming: 4 bases; J trimming: 2 bases; junction bases outside the gene matches: 10. Per germline, CDR1 SGHKS and CDR2 YYEKEE (reference sequence). CDR3 size: 17 residues. Study conclusions and caveats: Those CD4+ clones that contracted were mainly in CM and EM (CD8+ ones in EMRA).

Employing constant-segment primers, 5'RACE generated TCR alpha and TCR beta cDNA libraries bearing sample barcodes and UMIs. TCRdb redid the calling of the 5' RACE reads with MiXCR, one entry per CDR3 protein. Here the sample spans 580,000 or so distinct CDR3 sequences, 17% being singletons. The chain links TRBV5-5 to TRBJ1-5, with 9 bases matching TRBD1. The TCR sequence derives from an adult woman who had mild COVID-19 (a few samples of this study predate the infection). Cell type and time point are not known. Specimen: PBMCs or a T cell subset sorted from them (not recorded which). DNA of the CDR3: TGTGCCAGCAGCCTGACAGGACAGGGGTCCGGCAATCAGCCCCAGCATTTT. It encodes CASSLTGQGSGNQPQHF.